Sequencing of this TCR beta chain was carried out in a study of T cells of healthy individuals (dated by TCRdb to the late 2010s). V is shortened by 10 bases, J by 0 bases, and the region joining them spans 16 bases. The CDR3 runs 16 residues from the cysteine to the phenylalanine. Of all the DNA, just the CDR3 is kept, 48 bases in frame from base 1. Note on this clonotype: Its antigen specificity is not known. Base qualities were left out, and no much larger clone turns up one base away.

Libraries were made using 5' RACE. For sequencing, an Illumina MiSeq was employed. In TCRdb, the public reads were trimmed at Q25 with fastp and aligned with MiXCR, with productive beta chains retained. Every distinct CDR3 protein forms one entry, paired with its most common genes and DNA. Recorded for this sample are 100,000 or so distinct CDR3 sequences; around 17% of them occurred a single time. 6.2% of the sample comes from the top ten. Recombination connected TRBV12-3 or TRBV12-4 to TRBJ2-6, with an unclear D gene assignment. This TCR came from a human donor in good health. Here the CDR3 is given as CATSTQARSGANVLTF. The base sequence is TGTGCCACTTCAACTCAGGCTCGCTCTGGGGCCAACGTCCTGACTTTC.